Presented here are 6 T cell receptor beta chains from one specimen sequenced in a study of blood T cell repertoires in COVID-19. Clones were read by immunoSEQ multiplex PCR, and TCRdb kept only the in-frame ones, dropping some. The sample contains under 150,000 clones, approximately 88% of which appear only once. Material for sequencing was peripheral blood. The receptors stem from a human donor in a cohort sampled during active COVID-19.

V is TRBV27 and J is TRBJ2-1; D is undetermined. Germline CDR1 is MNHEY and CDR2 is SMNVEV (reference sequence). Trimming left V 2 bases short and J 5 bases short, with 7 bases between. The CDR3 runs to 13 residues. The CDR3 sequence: CASSLQTDNEQFF. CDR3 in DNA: TGTGCCAGCAGTTTACAAACAGACAATGAGCAGTTCTTC.

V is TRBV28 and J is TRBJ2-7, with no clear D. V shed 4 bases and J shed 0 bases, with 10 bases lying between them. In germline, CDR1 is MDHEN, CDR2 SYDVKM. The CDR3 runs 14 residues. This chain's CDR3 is CASSSWQISYEQYF. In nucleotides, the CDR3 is TGTGCCAGCAGTTCCTGGCAGATCTCCTACGAGCAGTACTTC.

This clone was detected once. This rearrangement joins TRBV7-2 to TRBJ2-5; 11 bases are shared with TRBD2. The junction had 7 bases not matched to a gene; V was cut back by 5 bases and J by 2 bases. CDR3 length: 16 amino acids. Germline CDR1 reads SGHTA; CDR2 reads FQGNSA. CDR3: CASSPRLAGLQETQYF. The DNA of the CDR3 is TGTGCCAGCAGCCCCCGACTAGCGGGGCTACAAGAGACCCAGTACTTC.

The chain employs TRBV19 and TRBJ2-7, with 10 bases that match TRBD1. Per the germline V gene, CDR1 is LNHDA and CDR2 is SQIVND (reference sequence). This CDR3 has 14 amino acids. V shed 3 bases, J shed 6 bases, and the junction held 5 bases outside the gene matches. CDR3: CASSMGQGWSEQYF. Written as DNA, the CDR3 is TGTGCCAGTAGTATGGGACAGGGGTGGTCCGAGCAGTACTTC.

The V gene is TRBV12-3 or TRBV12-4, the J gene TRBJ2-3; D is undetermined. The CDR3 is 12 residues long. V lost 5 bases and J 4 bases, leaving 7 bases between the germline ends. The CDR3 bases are TGTGCCAGCAGTATGCAGGCAGATACGCAGTATTTT. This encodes CASSMQADTQYF.

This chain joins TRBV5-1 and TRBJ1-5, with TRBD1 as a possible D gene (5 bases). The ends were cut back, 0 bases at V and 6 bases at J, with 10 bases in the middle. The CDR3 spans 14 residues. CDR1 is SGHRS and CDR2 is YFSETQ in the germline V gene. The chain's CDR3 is CASSLEQGGQPQHF. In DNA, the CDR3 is TGCGCCAGCAGCTTGGAGCAGGGCGGTCAGCCCCAGCATTTT.